The next 18 T cell receptor beta chains were all read from a single sample in a study of T-cell reconstitution after alpha-beta-depleted transplantation in children. Unique molecular identifiers featured in how the TCRbeta library was prepared. One entry per CDR3 protein results from TCRdb running MiXCR on the PCR reads. This table holds some 550,000 distinct CDR3 sequences, around 19% found once. The sample was PBMCs from the stem cell graft donor, taken from the stem cell graft. The source is a human donor who donated a stem cell graft to a child with acute lymphoblastic leukemia.

The V gene is TRBV5-1, the J gene TRBJ2-7; D call uncertain. Germline V gene sequence: CDR1 SGHRS, CDR2 YFSETQ. Trimming removed 4 bases from V and 0 bases from J, with 17 bases in between. The length of the CDR3 is 16 residues. CDR3 residues: CASSPGSVGISYEQYF. CDR3 nucleotides: TGCGCCAGCAGCCCCGGGTCCGTGGGGATCTCCTACGAGCAGTACTTC.

Comments on this clonotype: A much more abundant neighbour one base away suggests this may be a read error. This chain uses TRBV10-3 with TRBJ2-5, with no clear D. CDR3 length equals 13 residues. The V end was cut by 8 bases, the J end by 2 bases, with 12 bases between. The V gene's germline CDR1 is ENHRY and CDR2 SYGVKD. DNA of the CDR3: TGTGCCATCTCTTGGGATTTTCAAGAGACCCAGTACTTC. Its translation: CAISWDFQETQYF.

The V and J genes are TRBV6-1 and TRBJ1-2, with D unclear. V shed 1 base and J shed 1 base, with 4 bases lying between them. CDR3 length equals 13 residues. Germline values: CDR1 MNHNS, CDR2 SASEGT. The CDR3 loop is CASSEVGNYGYTF. CDR3 in DNA: TGTGCCAGCAGTGAAGTCGGTAACTATGGCTACACCTTC.

For this clonotype: One end of the junction fails to match germline, which may point to a read error. The chain is built from TRBV5-6 and TRBJ1-3; no clear D gene. Looked up from germline, CDR1 is SGHDT and CDR2 is YYEEEE. This CDR3 is 15 amino acids long. The CDR3 spells CTSSLSLVTGNTIYF. In nucleotides, the CDR3 is TGTACCAGCAGCTTGTCGTTAGTTACTGGAAACACCATATATTTT.

This clonotype came up a few times. The rearrangement links TRBV7-8 to TRBJ1-2; perhaps TRBD1 as D (6 bases). V lost 3 bases, J lost 4 bases, and 18 bases lay in between. Germline lookup yields CDR1 SGHVS and CDR2 FQNEAQ. The CDR3 has 16 amino acids. The CDR3: CASSFPLPGAGYGYTF. The CDR3 nucleotides are TGTGCCAGCAGCTTTCCCTTGCCGGGGGCGGGCTATGGCTACACCTTC.

The chain uses TRBV5-1 and TRBJ2-3, with 12 positions matching TRBD2. V shed 4 bases, J shed 2 bases, and the junction held 8 bases outside the gene matches. Germline V gives CDR1 SGHRS, CDR2 YFSETQ. The CDR3 is made up of 17 amino acids. The CDR3 DNA is TGCGCCAGCAGCGGAGGACTAGCGGGACAAATCACAGATACGCAGTATTTT. Translation: CASSGGLAGQITDTQYF.

The chain recombines TRBV19 with TRBJ2-1, with D maybe TRBD2 (6 bases). This CDR3 has 16 amino acids. The germline gives CDR1 LNHDA, CDR2 SQIVND (reference sequence). V lost 5 bases to trimming and J lost 0 bases, with 14 bases between them. The CDR3 protein is CASSATTSTSYNEQFF. The CDR3 DNA is TGTGCCAGTAGTGCCACAACTAGCACCTCCTACAATGAGCAGTTCTTC.

The chain couples TRBV4-1 to TRBJ2-5; tentative D call: TRBD1 (6 bases). The germline V gene has CDR1 MGHRA and CDR2 YSYEKL. The CDR3 has 16 amino acids. V lost 1 base and J 5 bases, leaving 17 bases between the germline ends. In nucleotides, the CDR3 is TGCGCCAGCAGCCAAGCTTCAGGGGCCCGCGGGGAGACCCAGTACTTC. It encodes CASSQASGARGETQYF.

This clonotype was seen only a few times. The CDR3 loop is CASSVEGNSGNTIYF. Written as DNA, the CDR3 is TGTGCCAGCAGCGTAGAGGGAAACTCTGGAAACACCATATATTTT. V usage is TRBV9 and J usage is TRBJ1-3; the D is unclear. V lost 0 bases, J lost 0 bases, and 7 bases lay in between. Germline V CDR1 and CDR2: SGDLS, YYNGEE. CDR3 length: 15 amino acids.

In its sample, this clonotype was seen a few times. The V and J genes are TRBV19 and TRBJ2-7, with 7 bases matching TRBD1. After removal of 1 base from V and 5 bases from J, the junction contained 8 bases not matched to a gene. The CDR3 covers 15 residues. Germline V gives CDR1 LNHDA, CDR2 SQIVND (reference sequence). The CDR3 DNA follows: TGTGCCAGTAGTATAGTAACGACAGGGCTCCACGAGCAGTACTTC. It yields the protein CASSIVTTGLHEQYF.

The gene calls are TRBV29-1 and TRBJ2-1, with D possibly matching TRBD2 (6 bases). Germline assignment: CDR1 SQVTM and CDR2 ANQGSEA. There are 14 residues in the CDR3. Trimming pared 4 bases from V and 4 bases from J, leaving 14 bases between. For the CDR3, the DNA is TGCAGCGTTGCCGGCGGGGTTGATTACAATGAGCAGTTCTTC. It codes for CSVAGGVDYNEQFF.

The gene calls are TRBV2 and TRBJ2-4, with D uncertain. V lost 0 bases and J 8 bases, leaving 14 bases between the germline ends. Germline CDR1 reads SNHLY; CDR2 reads FYNNEI. The CDR3 contains 15 residues. The CDR3 spells CASSEALLTWDIQYF. In DNA, the CDR3 is TGTGCCAGCAGTGAAGCGCTGCTAACATGGGACATTCAGTACTTC.

V and J are TRBV5-1 and TRBJ1-2, with 7 bases matching TRBD1. Germline V gene lookup returns CDR1 SGHRS and CDR2 YFSETQ. The CDR3 covers 14 residues. J was trimmed by 4 bases and V by 4 bases; bases with no gene match: 7. CDR3 sequence reads: CASSPGDSSYGYTF. CDR3 bases: TGCGCCAGCAGCCCTGGGGACAGTAGCTATGGCTACACCTTC.

This clonotype was counted between two and nine times. The J gene is TRBJ2-1, the V gene TRBV27, with 9 positions matching TRBD2. The V and J ends lost 2 bases and 4 bases, in that order; junction bases with no gene match: 6. The V gene's germline CDR1 is MNHEY and CDR2 SMNVEV (reference sequence). The CDR3 length is 16 residues. Here the CDR3 reads CASSLLAGIVYNEQFF. The CDR3, as DNA: TGTGCCAGCAGTTTACTAGCGGGGATTGTTTACAATGAGCAGTTCTTC.

This clonotype was seen ten or more times. The CDR3 coding sequence is TGTGCCAGCAGCCTGCGCGCGGGGGCCGATACGCAGTATTTT. Translation: CASSLRAGADTQYF. The chain is built from TRBV3-1 and TRBJ2-3; tentative D call: TRBD2 (7 bases). The germline V gene has CDR1 LGHDT and CDR2 YNNKEL (reference sequence). The CDR3 is 14 amino acids. V was trimmed by 4 bases and J by 6 bases, leaving 14 bases between them.

This clonotype was counted a few times. The rearrangement joins TRBV7-8 to TRBJ2-4; 8 bases map to TRBD2. V was clipped by 5 bases and J by 7 bases; unmatched bases: 4. The germline V gene encodes CDR1 SGHVS and CDR2 FQNEAQ. CDR3 length: 13 residues. CDR3 protein: CASSRSGINIQYF. As DNA, the CDR3 is TGTGCCAGCAGCCGTAGCGGGATTAACATTCAGTACTTC.

V and J are TRBV19 and TRBJ1-2, with 11 nucleotides matching TRBD1. The germline V gene has CDR1 LNHDA and CDR2 SQIVND (reference sequence). V was pared by 4 bases and J by 6 bases, with 10 bases of the junction left unmatched. This CDR3 is built from 16 residues. CDR3 bases: TGTGCCAGTAGTACCTGGACAGGGGGCGCAGGGAATGGCTACACCTTC. This translates into CASSTWTGGAGNGYTF.

The chain has TRBV7-9 and TRBJ2-7, with D maybe TRBD2 (6 bases). The CDR3 length is 14 residues. Germline CDR1 SEHNR, CDR2 FQNEAQ (reference sequence). Trimming pared 2 bases from V and 4 bases from J, leaving 12 bases between. The CDR3 DNA is TGTGCCAGCAGCTTATCGGGGGAGCGATACGAGCAGTACTTC. This translates into CASSLSGERYEQYF.